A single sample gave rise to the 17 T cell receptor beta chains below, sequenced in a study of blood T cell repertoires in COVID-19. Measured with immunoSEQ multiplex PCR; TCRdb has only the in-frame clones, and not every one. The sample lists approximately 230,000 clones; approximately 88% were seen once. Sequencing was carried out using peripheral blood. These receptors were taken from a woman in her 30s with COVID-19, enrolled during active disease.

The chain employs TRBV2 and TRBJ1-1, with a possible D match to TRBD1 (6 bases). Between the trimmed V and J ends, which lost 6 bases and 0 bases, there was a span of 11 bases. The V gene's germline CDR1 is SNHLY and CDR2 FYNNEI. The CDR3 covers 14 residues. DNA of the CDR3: TGTGCCAGCAGCGACAGGCTCATGAACACTGAAGCTTTCTTT. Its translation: CASSDRLMNTEAFF.

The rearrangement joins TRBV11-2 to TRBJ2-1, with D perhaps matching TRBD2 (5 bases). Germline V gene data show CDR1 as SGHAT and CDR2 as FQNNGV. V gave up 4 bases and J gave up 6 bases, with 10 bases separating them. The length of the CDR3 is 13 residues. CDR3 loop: CASSSRGSNEQFF. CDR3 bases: TGTGCCAGCAGCTCTCGAGGGAGCAATGAGCAGTTCTTC.

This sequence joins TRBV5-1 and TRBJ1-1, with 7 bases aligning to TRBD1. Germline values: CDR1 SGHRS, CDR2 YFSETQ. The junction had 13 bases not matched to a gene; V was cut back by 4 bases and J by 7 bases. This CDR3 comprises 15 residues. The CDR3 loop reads CASSRDQAGGNEAFF. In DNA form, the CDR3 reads TGCGCCAGCAGCCGCGATCAGGCAGGGGGGAATGAAGCTTTCTTT.

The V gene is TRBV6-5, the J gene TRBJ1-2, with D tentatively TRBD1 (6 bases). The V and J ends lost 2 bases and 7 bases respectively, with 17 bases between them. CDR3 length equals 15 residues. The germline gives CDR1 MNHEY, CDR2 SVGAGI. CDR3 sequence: CASSYEQGQNRGYTF. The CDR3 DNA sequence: TGTGCCAGCAGTTACGAACAGGGCCAGAACCGTGGCTACACCTTC.

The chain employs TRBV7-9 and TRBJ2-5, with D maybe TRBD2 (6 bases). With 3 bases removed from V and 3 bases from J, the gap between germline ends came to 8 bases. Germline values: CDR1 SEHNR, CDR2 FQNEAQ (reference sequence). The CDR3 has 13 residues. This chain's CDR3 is CASSLTGEETQYF. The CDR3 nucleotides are TGTGCCAGCAGCTTGACGGGGGAAGAGACCCAGTACTTC.

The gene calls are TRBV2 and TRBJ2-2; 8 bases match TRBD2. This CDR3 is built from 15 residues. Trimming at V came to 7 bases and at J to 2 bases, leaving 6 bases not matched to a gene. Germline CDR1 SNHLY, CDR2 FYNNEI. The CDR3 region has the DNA TGTGCCAGCATTCGAGCGGGGGTTAACACCGGGGAGCTGTTTTTT. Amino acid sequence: CASIRAGVNTGELFF.

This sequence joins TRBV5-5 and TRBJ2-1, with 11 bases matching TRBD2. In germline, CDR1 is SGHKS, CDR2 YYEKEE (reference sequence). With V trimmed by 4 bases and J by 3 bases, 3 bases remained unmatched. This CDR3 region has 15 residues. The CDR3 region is CASSPGLADYNEQFF. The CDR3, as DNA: TGTGCCAGCAGCCCGGGACTAGCGGACTACAATGAGCAGTTCTTC.

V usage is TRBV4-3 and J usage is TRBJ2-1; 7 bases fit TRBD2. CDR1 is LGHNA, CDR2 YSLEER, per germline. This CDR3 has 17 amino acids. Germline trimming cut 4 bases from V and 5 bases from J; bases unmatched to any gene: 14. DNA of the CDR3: TGCGCCAGCAGCCGGGGGGTGGGGACTACGGGGCACAATGAGCAGTTCTTC. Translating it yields CASSRGVGTTGHNEQFF.

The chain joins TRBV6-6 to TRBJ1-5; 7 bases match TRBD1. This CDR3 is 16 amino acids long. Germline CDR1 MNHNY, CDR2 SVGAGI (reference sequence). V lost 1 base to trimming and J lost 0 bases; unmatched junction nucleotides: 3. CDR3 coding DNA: TGTGCCAGCAGTTACTATAGACAGGGTAGCAATCAGCCCCAGCATTTT. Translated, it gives CASSYYRQGSNQPQHF.

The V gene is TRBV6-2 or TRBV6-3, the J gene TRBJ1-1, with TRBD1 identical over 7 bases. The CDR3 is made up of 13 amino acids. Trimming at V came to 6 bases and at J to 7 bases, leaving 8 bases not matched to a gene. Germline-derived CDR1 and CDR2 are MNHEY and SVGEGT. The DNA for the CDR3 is TGTGCCAGCAGCCTAGGGCCAGGGGGTGAAGCTTTCTTT. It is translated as CASSLGPGGEAFF.

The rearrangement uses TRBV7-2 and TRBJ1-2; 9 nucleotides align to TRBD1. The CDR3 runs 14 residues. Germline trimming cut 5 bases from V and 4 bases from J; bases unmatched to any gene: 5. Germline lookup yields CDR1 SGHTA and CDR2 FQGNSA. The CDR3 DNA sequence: TGTGCCAGCAGCGCAGGGACAGGGACCTATGGCTACACCTTC. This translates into CASSAGTGTYGYTF.

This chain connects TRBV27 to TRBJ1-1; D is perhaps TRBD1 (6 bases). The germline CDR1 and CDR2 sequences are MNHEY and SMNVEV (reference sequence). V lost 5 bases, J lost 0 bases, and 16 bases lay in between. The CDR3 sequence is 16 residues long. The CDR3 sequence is CASSPFWQGLNTEAFF. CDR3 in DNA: TGTGCCAGCAGTCCCTTTTGGCAGGGGCTGAACACTGAAGCTTTCTTT.

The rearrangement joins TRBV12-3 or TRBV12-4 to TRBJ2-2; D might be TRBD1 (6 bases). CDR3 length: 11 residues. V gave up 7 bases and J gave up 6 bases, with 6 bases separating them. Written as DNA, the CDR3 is TGTGCCAGCAACAGGGCCGGGGAGCTGTTTTTT. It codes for CASNRAGELFF.

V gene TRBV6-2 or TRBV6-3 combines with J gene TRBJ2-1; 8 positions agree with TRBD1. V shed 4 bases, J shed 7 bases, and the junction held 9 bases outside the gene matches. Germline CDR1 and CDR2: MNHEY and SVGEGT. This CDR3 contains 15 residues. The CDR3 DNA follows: TGTGCCAGCAGTTTATGGCAGGGGGCTGGTAATGAGCAGTTCTTC. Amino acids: CASSLWQGAGNEQFF.

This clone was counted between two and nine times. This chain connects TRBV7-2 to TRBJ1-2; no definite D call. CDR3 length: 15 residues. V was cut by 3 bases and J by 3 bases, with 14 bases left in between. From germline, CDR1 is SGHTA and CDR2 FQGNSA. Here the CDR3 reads CASSFRRSEDYGYTF. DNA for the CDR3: TGTGCCAGCAGCTTTCGACGGTCGGAGGACTATGGCTACACCTTC.

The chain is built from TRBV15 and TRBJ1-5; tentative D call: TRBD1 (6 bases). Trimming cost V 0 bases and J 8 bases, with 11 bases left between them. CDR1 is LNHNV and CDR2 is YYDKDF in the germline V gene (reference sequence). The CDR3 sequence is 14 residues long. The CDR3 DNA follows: TGTGCCACCAGCAGAGATAGTCAGGGGAAGCCCCAGCATTTT. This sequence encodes CATSRDSQGKPQHF.

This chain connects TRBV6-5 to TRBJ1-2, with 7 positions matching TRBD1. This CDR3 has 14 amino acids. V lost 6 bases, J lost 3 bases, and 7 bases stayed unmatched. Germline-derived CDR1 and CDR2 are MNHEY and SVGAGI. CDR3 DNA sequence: TGTGCCAGCAGATCGACAGGGTTGCACTATGGCTACACCTTC. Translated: CASRSTGLHYGYTF.